This T cell receptor (beta chain) was recovered during a study of blood T cell repertoires in COVID-19. Looking at the study overall: Whether acute or convalescent, the COVID-19 samples came from the United States, Italy and Spain.

Germline assignment: CDR1 KGHSH and CDR2 LQKENI. The J segment lost 6 bases and the V segment lost 3 bases, leaving 6 bases of the junction unmatched. The length of the CDR3 is 14 residues. The data were produced by immunoSEQ multiplex PCR, yet TCRdb's version contains in-frame clones alone and is incomplete. The data hold about 260,000 clones, with approximately 87% observed a single time. This chain links TRBV18 with TRBJ2-5; 8 bases fit TRBD1. This clonotype originated in a woman in her 40s who had recovered from COVID-19. The sample taken for sequencing was peripheral blood. CDR3 DNA: TGTGCCAGCTCACCGTCAGGGGGCGTCAAGACCCAGTACTTC. Residues: CASSPSGGVKTQYF. Combining the CDR3 with reference TRBV18 and TRBJ2-5 gives the whole variable domain NAGVMQNPRHLVRRRGQEARLRCSPMKGHSHVYWYRQLPEEGLKFMVYLQKENIIDESGMPKERFSAEFPKEGPSILRIQQVVRGDSAAYFCASSPSGGVKTQYFGPGTRLLVL.